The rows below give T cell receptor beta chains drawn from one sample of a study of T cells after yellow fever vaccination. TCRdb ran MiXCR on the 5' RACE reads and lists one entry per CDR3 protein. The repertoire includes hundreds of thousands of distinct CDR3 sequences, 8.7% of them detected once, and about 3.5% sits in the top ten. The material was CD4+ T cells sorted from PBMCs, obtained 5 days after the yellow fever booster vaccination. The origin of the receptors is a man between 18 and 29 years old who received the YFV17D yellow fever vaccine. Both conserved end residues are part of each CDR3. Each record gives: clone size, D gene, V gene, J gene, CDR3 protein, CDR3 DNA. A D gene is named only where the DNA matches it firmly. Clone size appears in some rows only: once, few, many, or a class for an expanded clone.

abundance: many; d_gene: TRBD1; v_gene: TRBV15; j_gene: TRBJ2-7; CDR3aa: CATSGGTGGYEQYF; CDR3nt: TGTGCCACCAGCGGGGGGACAGGGGGCTACGAGCAGTACTTC
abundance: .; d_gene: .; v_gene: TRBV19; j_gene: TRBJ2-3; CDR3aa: CASSKGLTDTQYF; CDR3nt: TGTGCCAGTAGTAAGGGGCTCACAGATACGCAGTATTTT
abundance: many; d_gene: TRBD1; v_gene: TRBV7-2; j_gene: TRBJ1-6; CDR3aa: CASSFNTGEGSPLHF; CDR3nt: TGTGCCAGCAGCTTTAACACAGGGGAAGGATCACCCCTCCACTTT
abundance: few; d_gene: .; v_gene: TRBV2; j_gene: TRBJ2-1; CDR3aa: CASSWPDEQFF; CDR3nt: TGTGCCAGCTCCTGGCCCGATGAGCAGTTCTTC
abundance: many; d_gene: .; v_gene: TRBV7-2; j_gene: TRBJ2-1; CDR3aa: CASSTIQSSYNEQFF; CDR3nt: TGTGCCAGCAGCACCATACAGAGCTCCTACAATGAGCAGTTCTTC
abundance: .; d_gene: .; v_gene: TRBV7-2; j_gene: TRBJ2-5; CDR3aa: CASSRRVQETQYF; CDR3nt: TGTGCCAGCAGCCGCAGGGTTCAGGAGACCCAGTACTTC
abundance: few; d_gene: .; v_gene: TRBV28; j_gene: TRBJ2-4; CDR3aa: CASSQKAKNIQYF; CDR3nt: TGTGCCAGCTCGCAAAAAGCCAAAAACATTCAGTACTTC
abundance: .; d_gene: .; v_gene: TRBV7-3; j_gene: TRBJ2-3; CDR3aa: CASSLRKTTDTQYF; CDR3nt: TGTGCCAGCAGCTTAAGGAAAACCACAGATACGCAGTATTTT
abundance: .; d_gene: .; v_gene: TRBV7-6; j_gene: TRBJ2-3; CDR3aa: CASSLSVRTDTQYF; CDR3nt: TGTGCCAGCAGCTTATCCGTGCGCACAGATACGCAGTATTTT
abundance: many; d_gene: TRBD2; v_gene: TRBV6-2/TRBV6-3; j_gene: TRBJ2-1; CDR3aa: CASSYSPPGGIYNEQFF; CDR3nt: TGTGCCAGCAGTTACTCCCCCCCCGGGGGGATCTACAATGAGCAGTTCTTC
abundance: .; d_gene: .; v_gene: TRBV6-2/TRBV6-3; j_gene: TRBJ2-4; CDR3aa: CASSYRGANIQYF; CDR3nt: TGTGCCAGCAGTTACCGAGGGGCGAACATTCAGTACTTC
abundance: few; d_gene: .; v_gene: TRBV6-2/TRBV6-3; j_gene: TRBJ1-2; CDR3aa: CASSRSGRRGYTF; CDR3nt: TGTGCCAGCAGCCGCTCAGGGCGCCGAGGCTACACCTTC
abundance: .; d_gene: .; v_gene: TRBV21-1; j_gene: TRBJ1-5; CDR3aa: CACSKEGCNQPQHF; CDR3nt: TGTGCCTGCAGCAAAGAGGGCTGCAATCAGCCCCAGCATTTT
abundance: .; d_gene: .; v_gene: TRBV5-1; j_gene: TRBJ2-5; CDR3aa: CASSWGGGEETQYF; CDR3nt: TGCGCCAGCAGCTGGGGAGGGGGAGAAGAGACCCAGTACTTC
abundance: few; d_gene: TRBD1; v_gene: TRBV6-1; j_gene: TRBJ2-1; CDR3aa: CASKIRGSSYNEQFF; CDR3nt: TGTGCCAGCAAAATCAGGGGGAGCTCCTACAATGAGCAGTTCTTC
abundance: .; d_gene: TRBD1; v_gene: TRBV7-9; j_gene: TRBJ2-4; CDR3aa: CASSLESRGRARIQYF; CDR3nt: TGTGCCAGCAGCTTAGAATCAAGGGGGCGAGCAAGAATTCAGTACTTC
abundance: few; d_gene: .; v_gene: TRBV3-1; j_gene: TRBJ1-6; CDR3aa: CASSQSPGTDSPLHF; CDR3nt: TGTGCCAGCAGCCAATCCCCAGGGACGGATTCACCCCTCCACTTT
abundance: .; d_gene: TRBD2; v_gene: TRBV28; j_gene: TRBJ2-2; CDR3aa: CASSPGGRSGELFF; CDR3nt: TGTGCCAGCAGTCCGGGGGGGCGCTCTGGGGAGCTGTTTTTT
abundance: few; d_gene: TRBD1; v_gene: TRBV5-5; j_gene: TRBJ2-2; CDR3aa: CASSWDRGTGELFF; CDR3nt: TGTGCCAGCAGCTGGGACAGGGGGACCGGGGAGCTGTTTTTT
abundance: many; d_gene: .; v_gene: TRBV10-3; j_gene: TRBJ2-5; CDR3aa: CAISIGETQYF; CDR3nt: TGTGCCATCAGTATCGGGGAGACCCAGTACTTC
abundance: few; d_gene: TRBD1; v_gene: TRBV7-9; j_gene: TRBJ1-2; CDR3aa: CASSDREGNYGYTF; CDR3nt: TGTGCCAGCAGCGACAGGGAGGGGAACTATGGCTACACCTTC
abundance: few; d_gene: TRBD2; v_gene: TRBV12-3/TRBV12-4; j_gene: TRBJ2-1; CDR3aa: CASSPYTSGGANEQFF; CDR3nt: TGTGCCAGCAGTCCCTATACTAGCGGGGGGGCCAATGAGCAGTTCTTC
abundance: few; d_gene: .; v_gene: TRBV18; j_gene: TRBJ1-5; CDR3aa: CASSPMGAGGPQHF; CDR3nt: TGTGCCAGCTCACCAATGGGGGCGGGTGGGCCCCAGCATTTT
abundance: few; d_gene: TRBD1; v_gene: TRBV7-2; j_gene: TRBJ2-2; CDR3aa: CASSLGGDRITGELFF; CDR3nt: TGTGCCAGCAGCTTAGGGGGGGACAGGATCACCGGGGAGCTGTTTTTT